Following are 18 T cell receptor beta chains from one sample sequenced in a study of tumor and adjacent non-tumor tissue in lung cancer. Three rounds of nested PCR, following a modified ARM-PCR protocol, produced the TCRbeta library. TCRdb processed the multiplex PCR reads anew with MiXCR; each CDR3 protein has one entry. This table holds roughly 140,000 distinct CDR3 sequences, 60% to 70% found once. This sample's RNA came from whole unsorted tissue. The specimen was lung tumor tissue. The receptors were sampled from a man in his sixties with small cell lung cancer.

As to this clonotype: The junction shows a germline mismatch at one end, possibly a read error. The V and J genes are TRBV12-3 or TRBV12-4 and TRBJ2-5, with D possibly matching TRBD2 (5 bases). There are 14 residues in the CDR3. The CDR3 loop is CASRFHRGMETQYF. CDR3 sequence (DNA): TGTGCCAGCAGATTTCATCGAGGGATGGAGACTCAGTACTTC.

This clonotype was detected once. At one of its ends the junction is not consistent with the germline gene, which may arise from a read error. V and J are TRBV6-1 and TRBJ2-7, with D uncertain. The CDR3 runs 15 residues. Germline V gene data show CDR1 as MNHNS and CDR2 as SASEGT. DNA for the CDR3: TGTGCCAGCAGTGAAATGGCGGCGAGCTCCTACGTGCAGTACTTC. Translated: CASSEMAASSYVQYF.

Regarding this clonotype: At one end the junction does not follow the germline gene, possibly because of a read error. The chain carries TRBV7-8 and TRBJ1-6; unclear D gene. The CDR3 spans 15 residues. Germline V CDR1 and CDR2: SGHVS, FQNEAQ. CDR3 region: CASSLDRHGTSSLHF. CDR3 DNA sequence: TGTGCCAGCAGCTTAGATCGACACGGCACTTCATCCCTCCACTTT.

About this clonotype: At one end the junction does not follow the germline gene, possibly because of a read error. The chain uses TRBV11-3 and TRBJ2-3; TRBD2 is a possible D gene (6 bases). In germline, CDR1 is SGHNT, CDR2 YENEEA. The CDR3 sequence is 15 residues long. The CDR3 sequence: CASSFTSRSLDTQYF. The CDR3 coding sequence is TGTGCTAGCAGCTTTACTAGCAGGAGTTTAGATACGCAGTATTTT.

Regarding this clonotype: One end of the junction fails to match germline, which may point to a read error. The chain links TRBV20-1 to TRBJ2-3; D gene ambiguous. This CDR3 has 11 residues. Germline values: CDR1 DFQATT, CDR2 SNEGSKA (reference sequence). The CDR3 is CSATETDTQYF. The CDR3 DNA is TGCAGTGCTACGGAAACAGATACACAGTATTTT.

This chain uses TRBV20-1 with TRBJ2-3, with TRBD1 identical over 11 bases. Germline lookup yields CDR1 DFQATT and CDR2 SNEGSKA (reference sequence). V was pared by 7 bases and J by 1 base, with 16 bases of the junction left unmatched. The length of the CDR3 is 18 residues. In DNA form, the CDR3 reads TGCAGTGTCGGCCTCCGGGACAGGGGGGACTTAGGCACAGATACGCAGTATTTT. It yields the protein CSVGLRDRGDLGTDTQYF.

The sample holds many counts of this clonotype. The V gene is TRBV4-1, the J gene TRBJ2-1; 9 bases fit TRBD2. The CDR3 runs 17 residues. CDR1 is MGHRA, CDR2 YSYEKL, per germline. V shed 0 bases and J 2 bases; nucleotides not matched to a gene: 5. CDR3 loop: CASSQDYGGRAYNEQFF. The CDR3 DNA reads as TGCGCCAGCAGCCAAGATTATGGCGGGAGGGCCTACAATGAGCAGTTCTTC.

In this sample, this clonotype turned up a few times. V and J are TRBV4-1 and TRBJ2-1; 9 bases align to TRBD1. Losses at the gene ends were 5 bases for V and 8 bases for J; bases not matched to a gene: 10. Germline CDR1 is MGHRA and CDR2 is YSYEKL. The CDR3 has 15 amino acids. DNA of the CDR3: TGCGCCAGCAGCTTCTCCGGGACAGGGAAGGATGAGCAGTTCTTC. Encoded protein: CASSFSGTGKDEQFF.

This clonotype was recorded only once. One junction end disagrees with the germline gene, perhaps due to a read error. The V call is TRBV12-3 or TRBV12-4, the J call TRBJ1-1, with 7 bases lining up with TRBD1. CDR3 length equals 14 residues. CDR3 bases: TGTGACAGCAGTCAGAACAGGGGCAACACTGAAGCTTTCTTT. It yields the protein CDSSQNRGNTEAFF.

The chain recombines TRBV18 with TRBJ2-2; no firm D call. The V gene lost 5 bases and the J gene lost 0 bases, with 1 base spanning the gap. The CDR3 extends over 12 amino acids. CDR1 is KGHSH, CDR2 LQKENI, per germline. The CDR3, as DNA: TGTGCCAGCTCATCGAACACCGGGGAGCTGTTTTTT. This encodes CASSSNTGELFF.

Judged by abundance, this clonotype is medium-sized (0.01 to 0.1%). The genes are TRBV20-1 and TRBJ2-1; no firm D call. CDR1 and CDR2 from the germline V gene are DFQATT and SNEGSKA (reference sequence). V lost 0 bases to trimming and J lost 0 bases, with 12 bases between them. The CDR3 has 16 amino acids. Written as DNA, the CDR3 is TGCAGTGCTAGAGATTTGGCCACAAGCTCCTACAATGAGCAGTTCTTC. Its translation is CSARDLATSSYNEQFF.

About this clonotype itself: This sequence may be a read error, since a much larger clone differs from it by one base. DNA of the CDR3: TGCGCCAGCAGTCAGGCGGAACTCCCGACAGATACGCAGTATTTT. Amino acid sequence: CASSQAELPTDTQYF. This rearrangement joins TRBV10-1 to TRBJ2-3; D gene uncertain. Germline values: CDR1 WNHNN, CDR2 SYGVQD (reference sequence). The CDR3 consists of 15 residues. V was shortened by 5 bases and J by 3 bases, with 15 bases between the two germline ends.

This clonotype showed up just once. The rearrangement uses TRBV6-5 and TRBJ2-7; possibly TRBD1 or TRBD2 for D (7 bases each). CDR3 length equals 15 residues. Germline V gene sequence: CDR1 MNHEY, CDR2 SVGAGI. Here the CDR3 reads CDIRGGLAPSYEQYV. As DNA, the CDR3 is TGTGACATCAGGGGGGGGCTAGCGCCAAGCTACGAGCAGTACGTC.

The rearrangement links TRBV12-3 or TRBV12-4 to TRBJ2-7; D may be TRBD2 (6 bases). V was trimmed by 5 bases and J by 0 bases, leaving 14 bases between them. The CDR3 is 15 residues long. The DNA of the CDR3 is TGTGCCAGCAGTCCCAACGGGACTTCCTCCTACGAGCAGTACGTC. This gives the protein CASSPNGTSSYEQYV.

Remarks on this clonotype: At one end, the junction sequence differs from germline, possibly due to a read error. The rearrangement links TRBV12-3 or TRBV12-4 to TRBJ2-6, with unresolved D. The CDR3 totals 14 residues. CDR3 sequence: CGSSFSSGANVLTF. The CDR3 nucleotides are TGTGGCAGCAGTTTTAGCTCTGGGGCCAACGTCCTGACTTTC.

The V call is TRBV28, the J call TRBJ1-5; D gene unclear. CDR1 and CDR2 (germline): MDHEN, SYDVKM. V was pared by 6 bases and J by 0 bases, with 12 bases between. The CDR3 is 15 residues long. In nucleotides, the CDR3 is TGTGCCAGCAGCCACTGGACGAATAGCAATCAGCCCCAGCATTTT. Translating it yields CASSHWTNSNQPQHF.

In this sample, this clonotype turned up many times. The chain couples TRBV11-2 to TRBJ2-5; 10 bases fit TRBD2. CDR1 is SGHAT and CDR2 is FQNNGV in the germline V gene. The J segment lost 5 bases and the V segment lost 5 bases, leaving 14 bases of the junction unmatched. This CDR3 contains 17 residues. The CDR3 DNA is TGTGCCAGCAGCCTGGATTCCGGGACTAGCGATGTGGAGACCCAGTACTTC. Its protein is CASSLDSGTSDVETQYF.

The chain is built from TRBV24-1 and TRBJ2-2; D possibly corresponds to TRBD2 (6 bases). V lost 3 bases and J lost 2, with 15 bases in between. The CDR3 is 17 residues long. The germline CDR1 and CDR2 sequences are KGHDR and SFDVKD. The CDR3 here is CATSDTKPGLNTGELFF. CDR3 nucleotides: TGTGCCACCAGTGATACCAAACCGGGACTTAACACCGGGGAGCTGTTTTTT.